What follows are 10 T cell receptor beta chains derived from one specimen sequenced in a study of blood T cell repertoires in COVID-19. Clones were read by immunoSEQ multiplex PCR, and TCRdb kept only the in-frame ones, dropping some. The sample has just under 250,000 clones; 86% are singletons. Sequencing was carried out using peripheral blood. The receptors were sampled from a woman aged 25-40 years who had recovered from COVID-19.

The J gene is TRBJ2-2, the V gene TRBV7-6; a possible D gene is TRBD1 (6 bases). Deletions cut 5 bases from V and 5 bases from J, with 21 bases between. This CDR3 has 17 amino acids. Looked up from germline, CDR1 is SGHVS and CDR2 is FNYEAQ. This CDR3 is CASSLRGSEHPTGELFF. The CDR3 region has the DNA TGTGCCAGCAGCCTCAGGGGAAGCGAGCATCCGACCGGGGAGCTGTTTTTT.

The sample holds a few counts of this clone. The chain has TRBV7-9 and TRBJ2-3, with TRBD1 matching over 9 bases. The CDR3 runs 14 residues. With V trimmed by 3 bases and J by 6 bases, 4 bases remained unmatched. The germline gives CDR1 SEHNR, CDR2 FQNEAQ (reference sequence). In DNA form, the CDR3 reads TGTGCCAGCAGCTTGACAGGGGGAAGGGATACGCAGTATTTT. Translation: CASSLTGGRDTQYF. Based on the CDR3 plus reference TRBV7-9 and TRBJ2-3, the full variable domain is DTGVSQNPRHKITKRGQNVTFRCDPISEHNRLYWYRQTLGQGPEFLTYFQNEAQLEKSRLLSDRFSAERPKGSFSTLEIQRTEQGDSAMYLCASSLTGGRDTQYFGPGTRLTVL.

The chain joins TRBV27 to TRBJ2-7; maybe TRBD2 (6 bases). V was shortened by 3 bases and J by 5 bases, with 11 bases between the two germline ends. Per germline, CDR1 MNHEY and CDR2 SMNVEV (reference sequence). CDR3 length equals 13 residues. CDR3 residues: CASSFGTRNEQYF. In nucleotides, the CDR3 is TGTGCCAGCAGTTTCGGGACTCGGAACGAGCAGTACTTC.

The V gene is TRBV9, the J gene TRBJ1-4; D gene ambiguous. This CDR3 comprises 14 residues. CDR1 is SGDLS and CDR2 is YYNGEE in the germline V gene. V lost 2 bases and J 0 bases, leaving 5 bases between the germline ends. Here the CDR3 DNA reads TGTGCCAGCAGCGTGGGAGCAACTAATGAAAAACTGTTTTTT. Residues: CASSVGATNEKLFF. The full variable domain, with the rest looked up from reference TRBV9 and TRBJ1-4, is DSGVTQTPKHLITATGQRVTLRCSPRSGDLSVYWYQQSLDQGLQFLIQYYNGEERAKGNILERFSAQQFPDLHSELNLSSLELGDSALYFCASSVGATNEKLFFGSGTQLSVL.

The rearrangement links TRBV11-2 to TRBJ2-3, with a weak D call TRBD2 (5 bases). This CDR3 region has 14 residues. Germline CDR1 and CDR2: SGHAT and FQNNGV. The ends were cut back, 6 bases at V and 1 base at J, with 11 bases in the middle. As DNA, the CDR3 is TGTGCCAGCAGGCGGGTGGGTGGCACAGATACGCAGTATTTT. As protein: CASRRVGGTDTQYF.

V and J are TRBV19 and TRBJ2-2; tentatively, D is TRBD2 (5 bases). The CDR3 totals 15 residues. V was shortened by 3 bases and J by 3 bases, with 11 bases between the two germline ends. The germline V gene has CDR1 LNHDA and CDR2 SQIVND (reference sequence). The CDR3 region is CASSIGVRDTGELFF. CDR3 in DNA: TGTGCCAGTAGTATCGGGGTACGGGACACCGGGGAGCTGTTTTTT. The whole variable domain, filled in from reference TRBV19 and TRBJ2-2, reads DGGITQSPKYLFRKEGQNVTLSCEQNLNHDAMYWYRQDPGQGLRLIYYSQIVNDFQKGDIAEGYSVSREKKESFPLTVTSAQKNPTAFYLCASSIGVRDTGELFFGEGSRLTVL.

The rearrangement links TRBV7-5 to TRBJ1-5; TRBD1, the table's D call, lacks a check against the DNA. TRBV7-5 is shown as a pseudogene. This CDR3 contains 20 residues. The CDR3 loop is CVRSLKIRAGTGTGGQPQHF. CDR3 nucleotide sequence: TGTGTCAGAAGCTTGAAGATTCGGGCCGGGACAGGGACCGGAGGACAGCCCCAGCATTTT.

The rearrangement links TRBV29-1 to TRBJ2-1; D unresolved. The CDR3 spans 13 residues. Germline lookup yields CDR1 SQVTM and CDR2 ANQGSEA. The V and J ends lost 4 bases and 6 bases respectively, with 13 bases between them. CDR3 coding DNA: TGCAGCGTTGGAGGTGACGGAACCAATGAGCAGTTCTTC. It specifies CSVGGDGTNEQFF.

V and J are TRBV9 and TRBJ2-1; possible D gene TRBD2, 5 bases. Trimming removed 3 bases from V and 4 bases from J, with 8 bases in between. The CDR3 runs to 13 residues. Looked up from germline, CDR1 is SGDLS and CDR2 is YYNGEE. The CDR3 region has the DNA TGTGCCAGCAGCGGCGGGCCTTACAATGAGCAGTTCTTC. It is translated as CASSGGPYNEQFF.

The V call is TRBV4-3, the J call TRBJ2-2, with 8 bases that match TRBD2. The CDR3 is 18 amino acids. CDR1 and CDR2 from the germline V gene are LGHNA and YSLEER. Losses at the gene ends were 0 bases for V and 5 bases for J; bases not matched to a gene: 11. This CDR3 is CASSQDPAGATGTGELFF. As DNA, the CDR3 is TGCGCCAGCAGCCAAGATCCAGCGGGGGCTACGGGGACCGGGGAGCTGTTTTTT.